Each of the 30 T cell receptor beta chains below was sequenced from the same sample in a study of T cells in localized non-small cell lung cancer. Clones were sequenced by immunoSEQ multiplex PCR, and TCRdb holds only the in-frame ones, with some missing. The sample has fewer than 10,000 clones, approximately 45% seen once. Sequenced here: lymph node tissue, sampled before any cancer treatment. The receptors were gathered from a woman between 35 and 75 years old with stage I lung adenocarcinoma.

This clone appeared a few times. The V gene is TRBV9, the J gene TRBJ2-3, with 10 bases aligning to TRBD2. Germline lookup yields CDR1 SGDLS and CDR2 YYNGEE. V shed 7 bases, J shed 2 bases, and the junction held 7 bases outside the gene matches. CDR3 length equals 15 residues. The CDR3 DNA sequence: TGTGCCAGCGGTCGCAGCGGGGGGGCCACAGATACGCAGTATTTT. Amino acids: CASGRSGGATDTQYF.

The rearrangement uses TRBV11-3 and TRBJ2-1; 9 nucleotides align to TRBD1. The germline CDR1 and CDR2 sequences are SGHNT and YENEEA. V lost 0 bases to trimming and J lost 8 bases; unmatched junction nucleotides: 2. The CDR3 totals 14 residues. The CDR3 region is CASSLERTGDEQFF. CDR3 nucleotide sequence: TGTGCCAGCAGCTTAGAAAGGACAGGGGATGAGCAGTTCTTC.

This clone appeared a few times. The rearrangement joins TRBV6-8 to TRBJ1-5, with 8 nucleotides matching TRBD1. Germline V gives CDR1 MNHGY, CDR2 SAAAGT. The CDR3 contains 17 residues. J was trimmed by 3 bases and V by 4 bases; bases with no gene match: 11. The CDR3 reads CASSSGGPDRANQPQHF. In DNA form, the CDR3 reads TGTGCCAGCAGTTCGGGAGGACCGGACAGGGCCAATCAGCCCCAGCATTTT.

The chain employs TRBV6-8 and TRBJ2-7; 8 bases map to TRBD1. CDR1 MNHGY and CDR2 SAAAGT come from the germline V gene. This CDR3 has 16 residues. The trim removed 0 bases at V and 1 base at J, leaving 5 bases unmatched. CDR3 protein: CASSYSPDRASYEQYF. As DNA, the CDR3 is TGTGCCAGCAGTTACTCGCCGGACAGGGCTTCCTACGAGCAGTACTTC.

The V gene is TRBV18, the J gene TRBJ2-7; unclear D gene. Per germline, CDR1 KGHSH and CDR2 LQKENI. This CDR3 comprises 14 residues. The V gene lost 2 bases and the J gene lost 3 bases, with 11 bases spanning the gap. CDR3 loop: CASSPSGYGYEQYF. Here the CDR3 DNA reads TGTGCCAGCTCACCATCCGGATACGGCTACGAGCAGTACTTC.

A few counts support this clone. The DNA of the CDR3 is TGTGCCAGCAGCTTAGGGGCCAGGGAGACAGATACGCAGTATTTT. This sequence encodes CASSLGARETDTQYF. The chain has TRBV11-3 and TRBJ2-3; either TRBD1 or TRBD2 may supply D (5 bases each). CDR3 length: 15 residues. V was clipped by 1 base and J by 3 bases, with 11 bases between them. Germline V gene data show CDR1 as SGHNT and CDR2 as YENEEA. Together with reference TRBV11-3 and TRBJ2-3, the CDR3 gives the full variable domain: EAGVVQSPRYKIIEKKQPVAFWCNPISGHNTLYWYLQNLGQGPELLIRYENEEAVDDSQLPKDRFSAERLKGVDSTLKIQPAELGDSAVYLCASSLGARETDTQYFGPGTRLTVL.

Only a few counts were recorded for this clone. The rearrangement links TRBV6-8 to TRBJ2-3; D is possibly TRBD1 (6 bases). The CDR3 sequence is 14 residues long. The germline V gene encodes CDR1 MNHGY and CDR2 SAAAGT. V dropped 5 bases and J dropped 0 bases, with 9 bases sitting between them. The CDR3 DNA follows: TGTGCCAGCAGTGGACAGCAGAGCACAGATACGCAGTATTTT. Its protein is CASSGQQSTDTQYF.

This sequence joins TRBV11-3 and TRBJ2-5; 10 nucleotides match TRBD2. Germline V gene data show CDR1 as SGHNT and CDR2 as YENEEA. V gave up 2 bases and J gave up 4 bases; unmatched junction bases: 7. This CDR3 contains 16 residues. CDR3 sequence reads: CASSLRLSGGGETQYF. The DNA of the CDR3 is TGTGCCAGCAGCTTACGCCTCAGCGGGGGGGGAGAGACCCAGTACTTC.

This chain uses TRBV19 with TRBJ1-2; 9 nucleotides match TRBD1. The trim removed 8 bases at V and 2 bases at J, leaving 3 bases unmatched. The CDR3 runs to 13 residues. Looked up from germline, CDR1 is LNHDA and CDR2 is SQIVND (reference sequence). CDR3 coding DNA: TGTGCCAGTGGGGACAGGGCGAACTATGGCTACACCTTC. Amino acids: CASGDRANYGYTF. Drawing the rest from reference TRBV19 and TRBJ1-2, the complete variable domain is DGGITQSPKYLFRKEGQNVTLSCEQNLNHDAMYWYRQDPGQGLRLIYYSQIVNDFQKGDIAEGYSVSREKKESFPLTVTSAQKNPTAFYLCASGDRANYGYTFGSGTRLTVV.

The V gene is TRBV19, the J gene TRBJ1-1; unclear D gene. The CDR3 loop spans 13 amino acids. V dropped 10 bases and J dropped 2 bases, with 14 bases sitting between them. CDR1 and CDR2 from the germline V gene are LNHDA and SQIVND (reference sequence). CDR3 sequence: CATRVGLNTEAFF. For the CDR3, the DNA is TGTGCCACCCGGGTGGGTCTAAACACTGAAGCTTTCTTT.

The chain couples TRBV29-1 to TRBJ1-4, with 10 nucleotides matching TRBD1. CDR1 and CDR2 (germline): SQVTM, ANQGSEA. Germline trimming cut 1 base from V and 7 bases from J; bases unmatched to any gene: 0. The CDR3 loop spans 13 amino acids. In nucleotides, the CDR3 is TGCAGCGTTGAAGGGACAGGGGGTGAAAAACTGTTTTTT. This codes for CSVEGTGGEKLFF.

This clone rates as medium-sized (0.01 to 0.1%). The V call is TRBV6-8, the J call TRBJ1-2, with D perhaps TRBD1 (6 bases). This CDR3 contains 16 residues. With 0 bases removed from V and 4 bases from J, the gap between germline ends came to 15 bases. Per the germline V gene, CDR1 is MNHGY and CDR2 is SAAAGT. The CDR3 sequence is CASSYSTGTPLYGYTF. The CDR3 nucleotides are TGTGCCAGCAGTTACTCCACTGGGACACCGCTCTATGGCTACACCTTC.

The chain joins TRBV19 to TRBJ1-1; 7 nucleotides match TRBD1. The CDR3 totals 15 residues. From germline, CDR1 is LNHDA and CDR2 SQIVND (reference sequence). With V trimmed by 1 base and J by 1 base, 3 bases remained unmatched. The CDR3 nucleotides are TGTGCCAGTAGTATAGGGACAGGTTGGAACACTGAAGCTTTCTTT. Translation: CASSIGTGWNTEAFF.

This clone was seen only a few times. The DNA for the CDR3 is TGTGCCAGCAGTTACGGACAGTATAGCAATCAGCCCCAGCATTTT. It codes for CASSYGQYSNQPQHF. The chain joins TRBV6-4 to TRBJ1-5; TRBD1 is a possible D gene (6 bases). The CDR3 is made up of 15 amino acids. The V gene lost 5 bases and the J gene lost 0 bases, with 11 bases spanning the gap. Germline CDR1 and CDR2: MRHNA and SNTAGT.

This clone was seen a handful of times. The rearrangement joins TRBV2 to TRBJ1-4; D is ambiguous. Per the germline V gene, CDR1 is SNHLY and CDR2 is FYNNEI. Trimming removed 6 bases at V and 8 bases at J, with 13 bases between. The CDR3 spans 13 residues. This chain's CDR3 is CASSPGREEKLFF. Written as DNA, the CDR3 is TGTGCCAGCAGCCCGGGCCGGGAAGAAAAACTGTTTTTT.

The chain uses TRBV9 and TRBJ1-2; 10 nucleotides align to TRBD1. The CDR3 is 15 residues long. CDR1 SGDLS and CDR2 YYNGEE come from the germline V gene. The V and J ends lost 7 bases and 7 bases, in that order; junction bases with no gene match: 13. This chain's CDR3 is CASRLGQGVSGGYTF. CDR3 nucleotide sequence: TGTGCCAGCCGACTCGGACAGGGGGTATCGGGTGGCTACACCTTC.

A note on this clone: One end of the junction fails to match germline, which may point to a read error. This chain connects TRBV11-3 to TRBJ1-2, with D perhaps matching TRBD1 (6 bases). Germline V lookup: CDR1 SGHNT, CDR2 YENEEA. The CDR3 contains 15 residues. DNA of the CDR3: TGTGCCAGCAGCTCCCGGGGGGCGCAGAACTATGGCTACACCTTT. Translated, it gives CASSSRGAQNYGYTF.

This clone was seen more than once but under ten times. The chain joins TRBV14 to TRBJ2-2; 7 bases map to TRBD1. This CDR3 is 15 amino acids long. Germline CDR1 SGHDN, CDR2 FVKESK. After removal of 4 bases from V and 0 bases from J, the junction contained 2 bases not matched to a gene. In DNA form, the CDR3 reads TGTGCCAGCAGCCTCGGGACAGCGAACACCGGGGAGCTGTTTTTT. This codes for CASSLGTANTGELFF.

This clone has only a few counts. The J gene is TRBJ1-5, the V gene TRBV11-3; 9 bases align to TRBD1. Looked up from germline, CDR1 is SGHNT and CDR2 is YENEEA. Unmatched junction bases numbered 8, after V lost 5 bases and J lost 6 bases. The CDR3 has 15 residues. CDR3 residues: CASSTGTGLIQPQHF. CDR3 bases: TGTGCCAGCAGCACCGGGACAGGGTTAATTCAGCCCCAGCATTTT.

Concerning this clone: This same CDR3 is encoded by further DNA sequences in the sample. The CDR3 DNA sequence: TGTGCCAGTAGTCTAGGGGCTGGGGCCAACGTCCTGACTTTC. Its protein is CASSLGAGANVLTF. The V and J genes are TRBV19 and TRBJ2-6; D is possibly TRBD1 (5 bases). This CDR3 spans 14 amino acids. The ends were cut back, 5 bases at V and 2 bases at J, with 7 bases in the middle. CDR1 is LNHDA and CDR2 is SQIVND in the germline V gene (reference sequence).

CDR3 protein: CAWSVGFSGNTIYF. The CDR3 DNA reads TGTGCCTGGAGTGTGGGATTCTCTGGAAACACCATATATTTT. V is TRBV30 and J is TRBJ1-3; D remains unclear. Trimming shortened V by 0 bases and J by 0 bases, and 6 bases separated the two germline ends. Germline V gene lookup returns CDR1 GTSNPN and CDR2 SVGIG (reference sequence). The CDR3 runs to 14 residues.

The J gene is TRBJ2-3, the V gene TRBV10-3, with a tentative D call TRBD2 (6 bases). CDR1 and CDR2 (germline): ENHRY, SYGVKD. The CDR3 runs 15 residues. V was clipped by 2 bases and J by 5 bases, with 14 bases between them. CDR3 sequence: CAISEEGTGIDTQYF. The CDR3 bases are TGTGCCATCAGTGAGGAAGGGACTGGCATAGATACGCAGTATTTT.

This sequence joins TRBV19 and TRBJ2-7; D might be TRBD1 or TRBD2, each matching 6 bases. Trimming cost V 3 bases and J 1 base, with 16 bases left between them. Germline CDR1 is LNHDA and CDR2 is SQIVND (reference sequence). The CDR3 spans 16 residues. Written as DNA, the CDR3 is TGTGCCAGTAGTATGTCGCCCCAGGGGAGGTCCTACGAGCAGTACTTC. As protein: CASSMSPQGRSYEQYF.

The rearrangement uses TRBV11-3 and TRBJ2-1; D is possibly TRBD1 (5 bases). The V gene's germline CDR1 is SGHNT and CDR2 YENEEA. The CDR3 covers 16 residues. V was shortened by 0 bases and J by 3 bases, with 12 bases between the two germline ends. CDR3 DNA sequence: TGTGCCAGCAGCTTAGACCAGGGATTTGGCTACAATGAGCAGTTCTTC. Translation: CASSLDQGFGYNEQFF.

This clone was found a few times. V is TRBV6-8 and J is TRBJ1-1, with D possibly TRBD1 on 5 matching bases. The V end lost 5 bases, the J end lost 1 base, and 8 bases lay between the germline ends. Germline assignment: CDR1 MNHGY and CDR2 SAAAGT. CDR3 length: 13 residues. CDR3 loop: CASSVDTNTEAFF. In nucleotides, the CDR3 is TGTGCCAGCAGTGTGGACACGAACACTGAAGCTTTCTTT.

The chain links TRBV28 to TRBJ1-1; unclear D gene. There are 12 residues in the CDR3. The germline CDR1 and CDR2 sequences are MDHEN and SYDVKM. V shed 3 bases and J shed 7 bases, with 9 bases lying between them. The CDR3 is CASSFRTFEAFF. The DNA for the CDR3 is TGTGCCAGCAGTTTTAGGACCTTTGAAGCTTTCTTT.

This clone was seen a handful of times. The V and J genes are TRBV11-3 and TRBJ1-2; D possibly corresponds to TRBD1 (5 bases). V was shortened by 3 bases and J by 2 bases, with 13 bases between the two germline ends. The CDR3 runs to 15 residues. In germline, CDR1 is SGHNT, CDR2 YENEEA. CDR3 loop: CASSLMGGGNYGYTF. CDR3 in DNA: TGTGCCAGCAGCTTGATGGGGGGTGGCAACTATGGCTACACCTTC.

This chain connects TRBV11-3 to TRBJ2-5, with D possibly TRBD2 on 6 matching bases. V lost 4 bases, J lost 4 bases, and 22 bases lay in between. Germline lookup yields CDR1 SGHNT and CDR2 YENEEA. The CDR3 is 17 residues long. The CDR3 nucleotides are TGTGCCAGCAGCTATCCCCCCGGGACTCCCTGGGGAGAGACCCAGTACTTC. As protein: CASSYPPGTPWGETQYF.

The V and J genes are TRBV23-1 and TRBJ2-7; 8 nucleotides align to TRBD1. TRBV23-1 carries the ORF label, with uncertain function. CDR3 size: 14 residues. Trimming took 3 bases from V and 2 from J; bases not matched to a gene: 3. The chain's CDR3 is CASSHRTGTYEQYF. In DNA, the CDR3 is TGCGCCAGCAGTCATCGGACAGGGACCTACGAGCAGTACTTC.

The gene calls are TRBV15 and TRBJ1-3; D might be TRBD1 (6 bases). Trimming stripped 5 bases from V and 0 bases from J, with 14 bases between. Germline-derived CDR1 and CDR2 are LNHNV and YYDKDF (reference sequence). This CDR3 comprises 16 residues. CDR3: CATSGGQLYSGNTIYF. CDR3 nucleotide sequence: TGTGCCACCAGCGGTGGACAGCTCTACTCTGGAAACACCATATATTTT.